Presented here are 2 T cell receptor beta chains from one specimen sequenced in a study of T-cell reconstitution after alpha-beta-depleted transplantation in children. This sample's TCRbeta library carried unique molecular identifier barcodes. TCRdb fed the PCR reads into MiXCR, producing one record per CDR3 protein. The sample gives 670,000 or so distinct CDR3 sequences, about 12% of which show up once; around 0.79% is in the top ten. Sample: PBMCs, taken before TCRalphabeta/CD19-depleted stem cell transplant. These receptors came from a girl aged 2 to 10 with congenital amegakaryocytic thrombocytopenia, due to receive a stem cell transplant.

There are many counts of this clonotype. The CDR3 nucleotides read TGTGCCAGCAGGGGACTAGGTTACAATGAGCAGTTCTTC. Its protein product is CASRGLGYNEQFF. The chain uses TRBV27 and TRBJ2-1; TRBD2 aligns across 8 bases. This CDR3 region has 13 residues. V was pared by 6 bases and J by 4 bases, with 2 bases of the junction left unmatched. CDR1 MNHEY and CDR2 SMNVEV come from the germline V gene (reference sequence).

This clonotype was recorded at least ten times. This chain connects TRBV11-2 to TRBJ1-2; no firm D call. Trimming took 0 bases from V and 2 from J, leaving 10 bases between them. Germline CDR1 and CDR2: SGHAT and FQNNGV. This CDR3 region has 15 residues. CDR3 coding DNA: TGTGCCAGCAGCTTAGACGGAGGGTTAAACTATGGCTACACCTTC. Its translation is CASSLDGGLNYGYTF.